This passage covers 22 T cell receptor beta chains from one sample sequenced in a study of long-term antiretroviral therapy in people with HIV. This was the immunoSEQ v3.0 assay at survey level. Profiling relied on immunoSEQ multiplex PCR, and the TCRdb table lists in-frame clones only, not all of them. Among 15,000 to 20,000 clones listed, about four fifths were seen once. Source: unsorted PBMCs, taken just before starting antiretroviral therapy. These TCRs come from a man between 35 and 55 years old with HIV.

This CDR3 is CSVVQGYVVTEAFF. The CDR3 DNA sequence: TGCAGCGTGGTACAGGGTTATGTGGTCACTGAAGCTTTCTTT. V is TRBV29-1 and J is TRBJ1-1; a possible D gene is TRBD1 (6 bases). Germline assignment: CDR1 SQVTM and CDR2 ANQGSEA. This CDR3 contains 14 residues. The V and J ends lost 6 bases and 4 bases respectively, with 18 bases between them.

The rearrangement joins TRBV4-1 to TRBJ2-7, with TRBD2 matching 9 bases. The CDR3 sequence is 15 residues long. V gave up 0 bases and J gave up 4 bases; unmatched junction bases: 4. CDR1 MGHRA and CDR2 YSYEKL come from the germline V gene. The CDR3 sequence is CASSQDAGGRYEQYF. The CDR3 DNA follows: TGCGCCAGCAGCCAAGATGCGGGAGGGCGGTACGAGCAGTACTTC.

The V call is TRBV13, the J call TRBJ2-3, with D perhaps matching TRBD2 (7 bases). The CDR3 contains 15 residues. V shed 3 bases and J shed 2 bases, with 12 bases lying between them. Germline loops: CDR1 PRHDT, CDR2 FYEKMQ (reference sequence). This CDR3 is CASSLGGGATDTQYF. For the CDR3, the DNA is TGTGCCAGCAGCTTGGGAGGGGGGGCCACAGATACGCAGTATTTT.

The rearrangement uses TRBV23-1 and TRBJ1-4; a possible D gene is TRBD1 (5 bases). TRBV23-1 is annotated as an ORF whose role is uncertain. The CDR3 is 15 amino acids. Trimming cost V 4 bases and J 2 bases, with 11 bases left between them. CDR3 DNA sequence: TGCGCCAGCAGTCTAAGGGGAGAGACTAATGAAAAACTGTTTTTT. Its protein product is CASSLRGETNEKLFF.

The rearrangement links TRBV5-6 to TRBJ2-3; 8 bases align to TRBD1. The CDR3 consists of 19 residues. CDR1 SGHDT and CDR2 YYEEEE come from the germline V gene. The V gene end was trimmed by 0 bases and the J gene end by 2 bases; junction bases not matched to a gene: 14. CDR3: CASSLALPQRDRPTDTQYF. The CDR3 DNA reads TGTGCCAGCAGCTTGGCCTTACCTCAAAGGGACAGGCCCACAGATACGCAGTATTTT.

The J gene is TRBJ2-7, the V gene TRBV6-1; D may be TRBD1 (5 bases). Trimming cost V 7 bases and J 7 bases, with 14 bases left between them. Looked up from germline, CDR1 is MNHNS and CDR2 is SASEGT. The CDR3 has 12 residues. CDR3: CASIGTGTEQYF. CDR3 nucleotides: TGTGCCAGCATAGGAACAGGTACGGAGCAGTACTTC.

V is TRBV30 and J is TRBJ1-6, with no clear D. The V end lost 0 bases, the J end lost 0 bases, and 3 bases lay between the germline ends. This CDR3 is built from 14 residues. Germline V gene sequence: CDR1 GTSNPN, CDR2 SVGIG (reference sequence). The CDR3 loop reads CAWSVSSYNSPLHF. CDR3 nucleotide sequence: TGTGCCTGGAGTGTAAGCTCCTATAATTCACCCCTCCACTTT. Supplemented by reference TRBV30 and TRBJ1-6, the full variable domain reads SQTIHQWPATLVQPVGSPLSLECTVEGTSNPNLYWYRQAAGRGLQLLFYSVGIGQISSEVPQNLSASRPQDRQFILSSKKLLLSDSGFYLCAWSVSSYNSPLHFGNGTRLTVT.

This chain joins TRBV9 and TRBJ1-2; 7 nucleotides align to TRBD1. This CDR3 is built from 13 residues. J was trimmed by 6 bases and V by 2 bases; bases with no gene match: 4. The germline V gene has CDR1 SGDLS and CDR2 YYNGEE. The CDR3 loop is CASSVSGTDGYTF. CDR3 DNA: TGTGCCAGCAGCGTCTCCGGGACAGATGGCTACACCTTC.

The rearrangement links TRBV20-1 to TRBJ2-3; D gene unclear. V was cut by 6 bases and J by 6 bases, with 10 bases left in between. The CDR3 is 11 amino acids. In germline, CDR1 is DFQATT, CDR2 SNEGSKA (reference sequence). The CDR3 DNA reads TGCAGTGCCGCTACCGGGGATACGCAGTATTTT. Translation gives CSAATGDTQYF.

The chain uses TRBV18 and TRBJ1-2; D gene unclear. Trimming pared 5 bases from V and 4 bases from J, leaving 5 bases between. This CDR3 is 11 amino acids long. Germline V CDR1 and CDR2: KGHSH, LQKENI. CDR3 sequence reads: CASSSFYGYTF. The CDR3 DNA is TGTGCCAGCTCATCCTTCTATGGCTACACCTTC.

J is TRBJ2-3 and V is TRBV5-4; a possible D gene is TRBD2 (5 bases). CDR3 length equals 16 residues. Germline V CDR1 and CDR2: SGHNT, YYREEE (reference sequence). Trimming stripped 0 bases from V and 0 bases from J, with 11 bases between. The CDR3: CASSLGRDSSTDTQYF. The CDR3 DNA reads TGTGCCAGCAGCTTGGGACGGGATTCTAGCACAGATACGCAGTATTTT.

V usage is TRBV2 and J usage is TRBJ2-5; TRBD2 matches 10 bases. The ends lost 10 bases at V and 5 bases at J; junction bases unmatched: 7. CDR1 and CDR2 (germline): SNHLY, FYNNEI. The length of the CDR3 is 13 residues. The CDR3 loop is CATKREGDETQYF. DNA for the CDR3: TGTGCCACTAAGCGGGAGGGCGACGAGACCCAGTACTTC.

The gene calls are TRBV14 and TRBJ2-3; 9 bases are a match to TRBD2. The CDR3 runs to 16 residues. Germline-derived CDR1 and CDR2 are SGHDN and FVKESK. V was pared by 1 base and J by 6 bases, with 8 bases of the junction left unmatched. The CDR3 loop reads CASSQAFMRGGDTQYF. In nucleotides, the CDR3 is TGTGCCAGCAGCCAAGCCTTTATGCGGGGGGGCGATACGCAGTATTTT.

This clone appeared a few times. The chain has TRBV10-3 and TRBJ1-5; weak D call: TRBD1 (5 bases). CDR3 length: 13 amino acids. V was cut by 4 bases and J by 2 bases, with 6 bases left in between. Germline V lookup: CDR1 ENHRY, CDR2 SYGVKD. The CDR3 is CAISGGGNQPQHF. The CDR3 DNA reads as TGTGCCATCAGTGGAGGGGGCAATCAGCCCCAGCATTTT.

The chain employs TRBV5-1 and TRBJ2-3, with 8 bases identical to TRBD2. V was clipped by 0 bases and J by 3 bases; unmatched bases: 9. The CDR3 spans 17 residues. Per germline, CDR1 SGHRS and CDR2 YFSETQ. The CDR3 protein is CASSLAGGPFPTDTQYF. For the CDR3, the DNA is TGCGCCAGCAGCTTGGCGGGAGGGCCTTTTCCAACAGATACGCAGTATTTT.

This chain joins TRBV4-1 and TRBJ1-4; D possibly corresponds to TRBD1 (6 bases). CDR1 and CDR2 (germline): MGHRA, YSYEKL. Trimming left V 4 bases short and J 7 bases short, with 16 bases between. The CDR3 sequence is 15 residues long. This chain's CDR3 is CASSPRKPRGEKLFF. CDR3 sequence (DNA): TGCGCCAGCAGCCCCCGAAAACCCAGGGGTGAAAAACTGTTTTTT.

The rearrangement joins TRBV2 to TRBJ2-2, with D perhaps being TRBD1 or TRBD2 (6 bases each). Per the germline V gene, CDR1 is SNHLY and CDR2 is FYNNEI. The length of the CDR3 is 15 residues. V shed 4 bases and J shed 4 bases, with 13 bases lying between them. The CDR3 loop reads CASSGSRGGTGELFF. For the CDR3, the DNA is TGTGCCAGCAGTGGTAGCAGGGGAGGCACCGGGGAGCTGTTTTTT. Full variable domain (missing parts from reference TRBV2 and TRBJ2-2): EPEVTQTPSHQVTQMGQEVILRCVPISNHLYFYWYRQILGQKVEFLVSFYNNEISEKSEIFDDQFSVERPDGSNFTLKIRSTKLEDSAMYFCASSGSRGGTGELFFGEGSRLTVL.

J is TRBJ1-1 and V is TRBV29-1, with 7 nucleotides matching TRBD1. Looked up from germline, CDR1 is SQVTM and CDR2 is ANQGSEA. The V segment lost 7 bases and the J segment 5 bases; nucleotides outside the gene matches: 10. The CDR3 sequence is 13 residues long. CDR3 protein: CSGGSRGATEAFF. The CDR3 DNA follows: TGCAGCGGGGGGAGCAGGGGGGCTACTGAAGCTTTCTTT.

The chain is built from TRBV11-2 and TRBJ1-2, with 7 bases lining up with TRBD1. This CDR3 contains 15 residues. The V and J ends lost 1 base and 5 bases, in that order; junction bases with no gene match: 7. Germline V CDR1 and CDR2: SGHAT, FQNNGV. CDR3 in amino acids: CASSLGSTGSYGYTF. In DNA form, the CDR3 reads TGTGCCAGCAGCTTAGGCTCGACAGGGTCATATGGCTACACCTTC.

The chain joins TRBV9 to TRBJ2-7; 12 bases map to TRBD2. The junction had 0 bases not matched to a gene; V was cut back by 3 bases and J by 2 bases. CDR1 SGDLS and CDR2 YYNGEE come from the germline V gene. CDR3 length equals 14 residues. The CDR3 coding sequence is TGTGCCAGCAGCGGACTAGCGGGAGCCTACGAGCAGTACTTC. Residues: CASSGLAGAYEQYF.

The rearrangement links TRBV6-1 to TRBJ2-7; 7 positions match TRBD1. The CDR3 covers 13 residues. Germline V gives CDR1 MNHNS, CDR2 SASEGT. The V gene end was trimmed by 6 bases and the J gene end by 2 bases; junction bases not matched to a gene: 4. The CDR3 sequence: CASSRDRPYEQYF. CDR3 DNA: TGTGCCAGCAGCCGGGACAGACCCTACGAGCAGTACTTC.

The chain employs TRBV2 and TRBJ1-5; D gene unclear. V dropped 2 bases and J dropped 0 bases, with 11 bases sitting between them. CDR3 size: 16 residues. The germline V gene encodes CDR1 SNHLY and CDR2 FYNNEI. The CDR3 DNA is TGTGCCAGCAGTGAACAGATCACATATAGCAATCAGCCCCAGCATTTT. It is translated as CASSEQITYSNQPQHF.